This TCR beta chain was obtained from a study of blood T cell dynamics during melanoma immunotherapy. The time point here: pre-treatment baseline. Unmatched junction bases numbered 3, after V lost 3 bases and J lost 4 bases. There are 14 residues in the CDR3. Germline loops: CDR1 ENHRY, CDR2 SYGVKD. Each bulk PBMC sample had approximately 400 ng DNA loaded. TCRdb's table, derived via immunoSEQ multiplex PCR, lists solely in-frame clones and lacks some. Of about 14,000 clones listed, about nine tenths were seen once; the top ten hold around 5.8%. This clonotype was obtained from a human donor with melanoma. This sample comprised blood, obtained from a patient treated with checkpoint blockade. The chain combines TRBV10-3 with TRBJ1-2; 9 bases line up with TRBD1. CDR3 nucleotides: TGTGCCATCAGTGAAGGACAGGGGAGCTATGGCTACACCTTC. Amino acid sequence: CAISEGQGSYGYTF.